Listed below are T cell receptor beta chains from one sample, sequenced in a study of immune evolution from preneoplasia to lung adenocarcinoma. TCRdb's copy holds only in-frame clones and misses some; the assay was immunoSEQ multiplex PCR. The sample has approximately 4,500 clones; about nine tenths are singletons. Sample: FFPE invasive lung adenocarcinoma tissue. All receptors derive from a person aged 45-60 years with lung adenocarcinoma. CDR3s include the opening cysteine and the closing phenylalanine or tryptophan. The order of the fields is CDR3 protein, CDR3 DNA, D gene, V gene, J gene, clone size. A D gene is named only where the DNA matches it firmly. The size field is filled for only some rows; it gives once, few, many or a size class.

CDR3 protein: CASSQDRGKFF
CDR3 DNA: TGCGCCAGCAGCCAAGACAGGGGGAAGTTCTTT
D gene: TRBD1
V gene: TRBV4-1
J gene: TRBJ1-1
clone size: few

CDR3 protein: CAWSVVRQRSNQPQHF
CDR3 DNA: TGTGCCTGGAGTGTAGTCCGACAGCGCTCCAATCAGCCCCAGCATTTT
D gene: .
V gene: TRBV30
J gene: TRBJ1-5
clone size: .

CDR3 protein: CASSLPMGSNYGYTF
CDR3 DNA: TGTGCCAGCAGTTTACCGATGGGGTCTAACTATGGCTACACCTTC
D gene: .
V gene: TRBV28
J gene: TRBJ1-2
clone size: .

CDR3 protein: CASTLGRVTYNEQFF
CDR3 DNA: TGTGCCAGCACCTTAGGTAGAGTCACATACAATGAGCAGTTCTTC
D gene: .
V gene: TRBV28
J gene: TRBJ2-1
clone size: .

CDR3 protein: CASSKGGSETQYF
CDR3 DNA: TGTGCCAGCAGCAAAGGAGGGAGCGAGACCCAGTACTTC
D gene: .
V gene: TRBV21-1
J gene: TRBJ2-5
clone size: once

CDR3 protein: CASSPTGPKNIQYF
CDR3 DNA: TGTGCCAGCAGTCCAACGGGACCCAAAAACATTCAGTACTTC
D gene: .
V gene: TRBV28
J gene: TRBJ2-4
clone size: .

CDR3 protein: CASSLGAQGFLKNGYTF
CDR3 DNA: TGTGCCAGCAGCTTAGGGGCACAGGGGTTTTTGAAGAATGGCTACACCTTC
D gene: TRBD1
V gene: TRBV7-9
J gene: TRBJ1-2
clone size: .

CDR3 protein: CAWKGGRREGDNEQFF
CDR3 DNA: TGTGCCTGGAAGGGAGGCCGCAGAGAGGGGGACAATGAGCAGTTCTTC
D gene: .
V gene: TRBV30
J gene: TRBJ2-1
clone size: .

CDR3 protein: CASSVAEREDTQYF
CDR3 DNA: TGTGCCAGCAGCGTAGCTGAGCGGGAGGATACGCAGTATTTT
D gene: TRBD2
V gene: TRBV9
J gene: TRBJ2-3
clone size: .

CDR3 protein: CASIVDRTSGRGPDTQYF
CDR3 DNA: TGTGCCAGCATAGTTGACCGGACTAGCGGGAGAGGACCAGATACGCAGTATTTT
D gene: TRBD2
V gene: TRBV7-9
J gene: TRBJ2-3
clone size: .

CDR3 protein: CASSAGEGYNEQFF
CDR3 DNA: TGTGCTAGCAGCGCGGGAGAGGGCTACAATGAGCAGTTCTTC
D gene: TRBD2
V gene: TRBV7-7
J gene: TRBJ2-1
clone size: few

CDR3 protein: CASSLMRTSGVYGYTF
CDR3 DNA: TGTGCCAGCAGCTTAATGAGAACCTCGGGGGTATATGGCTACACCTTC
D gene: .
V gene: TRBV7-9
J gene: TRBJ1-2
clone size: .

CDR3 protein: CSVAQDTDTQYF
CDR3 DNA: TGCAGCGTTGCCCAGGACACAGATACGCAGTATTTT
D gene: .
V gene: TRBV29-1
J gene: TRBJ2-3
clone size: few

CDR3 protein: CASSEVGTANTDTQYF
CDR3 DNA: TGTGCCAGCAGTGAAGTTGGGACAGCCAACACAGATACGCAGTATTTT
D gene: TRBD1
V gene: TRBV25-1
J gene: TRBJ2-3
clone size: few

CDR3 protein: CASSLLGDQPQHF
CDR3 DNA: TGTGCCAGCAGCTTACTGGGGGATCAGCCCCAGCATTTT
D gene: .
V gene: TRBV11-2
J gene: TRBJ1-5
clone size: .

CDR3 protein: CATNRASRGYTF
CDR3 DNA: TGTGCCACCAACAGGGCGTCTCGTGGCTACACCTTC
D gene: .
V gene: TRBV28
J gene: TRBJ1-2
clone size: .

CDR3 protein: CSVEAGSMIYTF
CDR3 DNA: TGCAGCGTTGAAGCGGGCAGTATGATCTACACCTTC
D gene: .
V gene: TRBV29-1
J gene: TRBJ1-2
clone size: .

CDR3 protein: CASSQLPRGEKLFF
CDR3 DNA: TGCGCCAGCAGCCAACTACCGAGGGGTGAAAAACTGTTTTTT
D gene: .
V gene: TRBV4-1
J gene: TRBJ1-4
clone size: .

CDR3 protein: CASSQSEGGHEQYF
CDR3 DNA: TGTGCCAGCAGCCAATCGGAGGGAGGGCACGAGCAGTACTTC
D gene: TRBD2
V gene: TRBV6-5
J gene: TRBJ2-7
clone size: .

CDR3 protein: CSVAGTSFETQYF
CDR3 DNA: TGCAGCGTCGCCGGGACTAGTTTTGAGACCCAGTACTTC
D gene: TRBD2
V gene: TRBV29-1
J gene: TRBJ2-5
clone size: .

CDR3 protein: CAWDGGNTEAFF
CDR3 DNA: TGTGCCTGGGACGGGGGGAACACTGAAGCTTTCTTT
D gene: .
V gene: TRBV30
J gene: TRBJ1-1
clone size: few

CDR3 protein: CAASFGVLGGANVLTF
CDR3 DNA: TGTGCCGCTAGTTTCGGGGTTCTCGGTGGGGCCAACGTCCTGACTTTC
D gene: .
V gene: TRBV5-4
J gene: TRBJ2-6
clone size: .

CDR3 protein: CASSLARTEQFF
CDR3 DNA: TGTGCCAGCAGCTTAGCAAGGACTGAGCAGTTCTTC
D gene: .
V gene: TRBV11-2
J gene: TRBJ2-1
clone size: once

CDR3 protein: CASSSPRTPRYGYTF
CDR3 DNA: TGTGCCAGCAGCTCCCCTCGGACACCCCGATATGGCTACACCTTC
D gene: .
V gene: TRBV11-2
J gene: TRBJ1-2
clone size: .

CDR3 protein: CASSLQGASYYGYTF
CDR3 DNA: TGTGCCAGCAGTTTACAGGGCGCCTCATACTATGGCTACACCTTC
D gene: .
V gene: TRBV27
J gene: TRBJ1-2
clone size: once

CDR3 protein: CASSQFYRFRYNEQFF
CDR3 DNA: TGCGCCAGCAGCCAATTTTATCGGTTCCGCTACAATGAGCAGTTCTTC
D gene: .
V gene: TRBV4-1
J gene: TRBJ2-1
clone size: .

CDR3 protein: CASSPLEGAQHGYTF
CDR3 DNA: TGTGCCAGCTCACCCCTGGAAGGGGCGCAGCATGGCTACACCTTC
D gene: .
V gene: TRBV18
J gene: TRBJ1-2
clone size: once

CDR3 protein: CASSLGSNTEAFF
CDR3 DNA: TGTGCCAGCAGCTTAGGGTCGAACACTGAAGCTTTCTTT
D gene: .
V gene: TRBV7-9
J gene: TRBJ1-1
clone size: .

CDR3 protein: CAWSLGGSDGYTF
CDR3 DNA: TGTGCCTGGAGCTTGGGGGGAAGTGATGGCTACACCTTC
D gene: .
V gene: TRBV30
J gene: TRBJ1-2
clone size: .

CDR3 protein: CASSDYPGQETQYF
CDR3 DNA: TGTGCCAGCAGTGACTACCCGGGGCAAGAGACCCAGTACTTC
D gene: .
V gene: TRBV6-1
J gene: TRBJ2-5
clone size: .

CDR3 protein: CASSLVQVTNYGYTF
CDR3 DNA: TGTGCCAGCAGCTTGGTCCAGGTTACCAACTATGGCTACACCTTC
D gene: .
V gene: TRBV5-5
J gene: TRBJ1-2
clone size: .

CDR3 protein: CASRSGTSGSRTDTQYF
CDR3 DNA: TGTGCCAGCAGATCCGGGACTAGCGGGAGTAGAACAGATACGCAGTATTTT
D gene: TRBD2
V gene: TRBV11-1
J gene: TRBJ2-3
clone size: .

CDR3 protein: CASSPGTVYEQYF
CDR3 DNA: TGTGCCAGCTCACCAGGAACCGTCTACGAGCAGTACTTC
D gene: .
V gene: TRBV18
J gene: TRBJ2-7
clone size: .

CDR3 protein: CAISESGGNSNQPQHF
CDR3 DNA: TGTGCCATCAGTGAATCGGGAGGGAATAGCAATCAGCCCCAGCATTTT
D gene: .
V gene: TRBV10-3
J gene: TRBJ1-5
clone size: .

CDR3 protein: CASSQTGSEEETQYF
CDR3 DNA: TGTGCCAGCAGCCAAACGGGGTCGGAGGAAGAGACCCAGTACTTC
D gene: .
V gene: TRBV4-2
J gene: TRBJ2-5
clone size: .

CDR3 protein: CASSPTAGANTEAFF
CDR3 DNA: TGTGCCAGCAGCCCGACCGCGGGGGCGAACACTGAAGCTTTCTTT
D gene: .
V gene: TRBV7-9
J gene: TRBJ1-1
clone size: .

CDR3 protein: CASSPGSGVQGPQHF
CDR3 DNA: TGTGCCAGCTCACCCGGATCGGGGGTCCAAGGGCCCCAGCATTTT
D gene: .
V gene: TRBV18
J gene: TRBJ1-5
clone size: .

CDR3 protein: CASSFIGTRDPKGQPQHF
CDR3 DNA: TGTGCCAGCAGCTTTATTGGTACTCGGGACCCGAAGGGACAGCCCCAGCATTTT
D gene: .
V gene: TRBV12-1
J gene: TRBJ1-5
clone size: .

CDR3 protein: CASSQGQDLYEQYF
CDR3 DNA: TGTGCCAGCAGCCAGGGACAGGACCTCTACGAGCAGTACTTC
D gene: TRBD1
V gene: TRBV5-8
J gene: TRBJ2-7
clone size: .